These T cell receptor beta chains were read from a single sample in a study of blood T cell repertoires in COVID-19. Sequencing used immunoSEQ multiplex PCR; TCRdb keeps in-frame clones, though not all of them. The sample holds about 300,000 clones, about 83% seen once. Source material: peripheral blood. Source of these receptors: a woman between 50 and 59 years old with acute or convalescent COVID-19. Each CDR3 is given with its conserved first and last residue.

>TRBV6-5
CASTGGDRITQYF
>TRBV3-1/TRBV3-2
CASSPRGLGYTF
>TRBV18
CASSPRLAGPTDTQYF
>TRBV7-3
CASSPIAGSSYNEQFF
>TRBV6-4
CASSDSDSSLHF
>TRBV12-5
CASGLVGLAGEEDTQYF
>TRBV6-5
CASSPSVSDYGYTF
>TRBV5-5
CASSLGTGSNYGYTF
>TRBV6-5
CASSYQERGQNTF
>TRBV6-5
CASRAGVSTGELFF
>TRBV7-2
CASSLGRGYTGELFF
>TRBV4-2
CASSQAGTASYNEQFF
>TRBV6-4
CASSDKPRQGCGSNQPQHF
>TRBV10-3
CASYVGLAGGLSGTDTQYF
>TRBV24-1
CALRTGGVSYNEQFF
>TRBV19
CASRRGTENTEAFF
>TRBV3-1/TRBV3-2
CASSQGSGRSYNEQFF
>TRBV2
CASRVERNSPLHF
>TRBV30
CAWETGVGETQYF
>TRBV5-1
CASSLEGAGGKF
>TRBV5-8
CASSSGEESNQPQHF
>TRBV5-4
CASSGADRNTGELFF
>TRBV19
CATQVRGGSQPQHF
>TRBV11-1
CASSLADTARTF
>TRBV27
CASSFYGRDNEQFF
>TRBV7-2
CASSREVASSYNEQFF
>TRBV11-2
CASNAQTGETQYF
>TRBV5-4
CASSVINRGPGGELFF
>TRBV2
CASSEQRNSPLHF
>TRBV11-3
CASSSGPSGNTIYF
>TRBV10-3
CAISEGQTNQPQHF
>TRBV29-1
CSVLSYEKLFF